Listed here are 27 T cell receptor beta chains from one sample, sequenced in a study of blood T cell repertoires in COVID-19. Using immunoSEQ multiplex PCR, the repertoire was profiled, and TCRdb retains in-frame clones only, with some absent. The sample holds roughly 150,000 clones, 70% to 90% seen once. Material: peripheral blood. The receptors derive from a woman of 80 years or more with COVID-19, enrolled during active disease.

This clone occurred many times. The J gene is TRBJ2-7, the V gene TRBV2; 7 bases agree with TRBD1. The CDR3 covers 14 residues. Per the germline V gene, CDR1 is SNHLY and CDR2 is FYNNEI. The V gene end was trimmed by 7 bases and the J gene end by 0 bases; junction bases not matched to a gene: 6. The CDR3 DNA sequence: TGTGCCAGCACTATAGACAGGGACTCCTACGAGCAGTACTTC. Translating gives CASTIDRDSYEQYF. Full variable domain (outside the CDR3, taken from reference TRBV2 and TRBJ2-7): EPEVTQTPSHQVTQMGQEVILRCVPISNHLYFYWYRQILGQKVEFLVSFYNNEISEKSEIFDDQFSVERPDGSNFTLKIRSTKLEDSAMYFCASTIDRDSYEQYFGPGTRLTVT.

The rearrangement joins TRBV2 to TRBJ1-4; possible D gene TRBD1, 5 bases. This CDR3 spans 14 amino acids. V was trimmed by 4 bases and J by 14 bases, leaving 20 bases between them. Germline V lookup: CDR1 SNHLY, CDR2 FYNNEI. The CDR3: CASSGQGARLVLFF. The DNA of the CDR3 is TGTGCCAGCAGTGGTCAAGGGGCGCGATTAGTGCTGTTTTTT.

The rearrangement uses TRBV19 and TRBJ1-2; no clear D. The CDR3 runs 14 residues. With 3 bases removed from V and 4 bases from J, the gap between germline ends came to 12 bases. CDR1 is LNHDA, CDR2 SQIVND, per germline (reference sequence). For the CDR3, the DNA is TGTGCCAGTAGTATGGCAGGACTCACCTATGGCTACACCTTC. This gives the protein CASSMAGLTYGYTF.

Written as DNA, the CDR3 is TGCGCCAGCAGCCAAAGCGGGGGGCAAGAGACCCAGTACTTC. It specifies CASSQSGGQETQYF. V usage is TRBV4-1 and J usage is TRBJ2-5; 9 positions match TRBD2. The CDR3 extends over 14 amino acids. The germline V gene has CDR1 MGHRA and CDR2 YSYEKL. J gave up 2 bases and V 2 bases, and 0 bases lay outside the gene matches.

The V call is TRBV5-1, the J call TRBJ1-4, with D hard to call. CDR1 is SGHRS and CDR2 is YFSETQ in the germline V gene. The CDR3 sequence is 11 residues long. Between the trimmed V and J ends, which lost 4 bases and 4 bases, there was a span of 2 bases. The CDR3 DNA is TGCGCCAGCAGCCTTAATGAAAAACTGTTTTTT. Its protein is CASSLNEKLFF.

The CDR3 sequence: CASSEGSNQPQHF. The DNA of the CDR3 is TGCGCCAGCAGCGAGGGTAGCAATCAGCCCCAGCATTTT. V and J are TRBV5-1 and TRBJ1-5; the D is unclear. V lost 4 bases and J 0 bases, leaving 5 bases between the germline ends. In germline, CDR1 is SGHRS, CDR2 YFSETQ. This CDR3 region has 13 residues.

The chain is built from TRBV5-6 and TRBJ1-6, with D tentatively TRBD1 (6 bases). In germline, CDR1 is SGHDT, CDR2 YYEEEE. This CDR3 is 14 amino acids long. V lost 3 bases to trimming and J lost 9 bases, with 13 bases between them. This CDR3 reads CASSWRGGSSPLHF. The CDR3 nucleotides read TGTGCCAGCAGCTGGCGAGGGGGTAGTTCACCCCTCCACTTT.

This rearrangement joins TRBV7-6 to TRBJ2-1; 10 bases are shared with TRBD2. V shed 3 bases and J 7 bases; nucleotides not matched to a gene: 12. The CDR3 totals 17 residues. CDR1 and CDR2 from the germline V gene are SGHVS and FNYEAQ. The CDR3 DNA sequence: TGTGCCAGCAGCTTCCAGCTTATTAGCGGGGGGACGAATGAGCAGTTCTTC. As protein: CASSFQLISGGTNEQFF.

In its sample, this clone was seen a few times. Different DNA sequences within this sample yield the same CDR3. The CDR3 coding sequence is TGTGCCAGCAGTTCGGACAGTAACTATGGCTACACCTTC. Amino acid sequence: CASSSDSNYGYTF. V gene TRBV6-6 combines with J gene TRBJ1-2, with D possibly matching TRBD1 (6 bases). The germline gives CDR1 MNHNY, CDR2 SVGAGI (reference sequence). The germline V and J ends were trimmed by 4 bases and 1 base, with 7 bases remaining between them. The length of the CDR3 is 13 residues.

The chain carries TRBV2 and TRBJ1-1, with a tentative D call TRBD1 (6 bases). V lost 5 bases to trimming and J lost 7 bases, with 14 bases between them. The germline V gene has CDR1 SNHLY and CDR2 FYNNEI. The CDR3 is 13 amino acids. DNA of the CDR3: TGTGCCAGCAGTTCCCAGGGGAATGGTGAAGCTTTCTTT. It is translated as CASSSQGNGEAFF.

This chain connects TRBV5-4 to TRBJ1-4; D is perhaps TRBD1 (5 bases). V dropped 5 bases and J dropped 10 bases, with 9 bases sitting between them. The CDR3 is made up of 11 amino acids. Per the germline V gene, CDR1 is SGHNT and CDR2 is YYREEE (reference sequence). This CDR3 is CASSSGIKLFF. The CDR3 region has the DNA TGTGCCAGCAGTTCAGGGATAAAACTGTTTTTT.

This chain joins TRBV6-5 and TRBJ1-1, with 11 bases fitting TRBD1. Germline assignment: CDR1 MNHEY and CDR2 SVGAGI. The CDR3 length is 15 residues. V was clipped by 7 bases and J by 1 base; unmatched bases: 5. CDR3 sequence (DNA): TGTGCCAGCACGGGACAGGGGGGGTGGAACACTGAAGCTTTCTTT. This codes for CASTGQGGWNTEAFF.

V usage is TRBV4-1 and J usage is TRBJ2-3; 11 bases map to TRBD2. This CDR3 is built from 15 residues. Germline V gene lookup returns CDR1 MGHRA and CDR2 YSYEKL. V lost 4 bases, J lost 4 bases, and 4 bases stayed unmatched. CDR3 nucleotide sequence: TGCGCCAGCAGCCGGGGACTAGCGGAGGCAGATACGCAGTATTTT. It specifies CASSRGLAEADTQYF.

The chain joins TRBV11-2 to TRBJ2-5, with D possibly TRBD1 on 5 matching bases. This CDR3 has 15 amino acids. Germline-derived CDR1 and CDR2 are SGHAT and FQNNGV. Trimming stripped 1 base from V and 4 bases from J, with 13 bases between. The CDR3 nucleotides are TGTGCCAGCAGCTTAGGGCGAAGCAGGGCAGAGACCCAGTACTTC. Protein product: CASSLGRSRAETQYF. Using reference TRBV11-2 and TRBJ2-5 for the parts outside the CDR3, the full variable domain is EAGVAQSPRYKIIEKRQSVAFWCNPISGHATLYWYQQILGQGPKLLIQFQNNGVVDDSQLPKDRFSAERLKGVDSTLKIQPAKLEDSAVYLCASSLGRSRAETQYFGPGTRLLVL.

The chain carries TRBV18 and TRBJ1-2, with D perhaps matching TRBD1 (5 bases). The CDR3 loop spans 11 amino acids. The germline CDR1 and CDR2 sequences are KGHSH and LQKENI. V lost 10 bases, J lost 4 bases, and 10 bases lay in between. As DNA, the CDR3 is TGTGCCACCCACCAGGGCTATGGCTACACCTTC. Residues: CATHQGYGYTF.

This clone was counted a single time. The chain combines TRBV2 with TRBJ2-5; a weak D match, TRBD2 (6 bases). From germline, CDR1 is SNHLY and CDR2 FYNNEI. The CDR3 runs 14 residues. V lost 3 bases and J 3 bases, leaving 11 bases between the germline ends. The CDR3 DNA reads TGTGCCAGCAGTGAGAGAGAGCGGGAAGAGACCCAGTACTTC. Translation: CASSEREREETQYF.

The chain has TRBV3-1 (or the pseudogene TRBV3-2) and TRBJ1-1; D is undetermined. The CDR3 length is 15 residues. Germline assignment: CDR1 LGHDT and CDR2 YNNKEL (reference sequence). V was clipped by 4 bases and J by 5 bases, with 17 bases between them. The CDR3 DNA reads as TGTGCCAGCAGCCCGACCGGCGGCCTCGGGACTGAAGCTTTCTTT. Its translation: CASSPTGGLGTEAFF.

The chain uses TRBV9 and TRBJ2-3; TRBD2 matches 7 bases. The CDR3 has 14 amino acids. CDR1 is SGDLS, CDR2 YYNGEE, per germline. With 6 bases clipped from V and 0 bases from J, the junction kept 4 bases outside the gene matches. The chain's CDR3 is CASTSSGSTDTQYF. The CDR3 bases are TGTGCCAGCACTTCTAGCGGTAGCACAGATACGCAGTATTTT.

The chain couples TRBV11-2 to TRBJ1-1; TRBD1 matches 7 bases. Germline lookup yields CDR1 SGHAT and CDR2 FQNNGV. The CDR3 is 14 amino acids. The trim removed 6 bases at V and 1 base at J, leaving 5 bases unmatched. CDR3 DNA sequence: TGTGCCAGCAGTTCTAGACAGGGGAACACTGAAGCTTTCTTT. This codes for CASSSRQGNTEAFF.

V is TRBV6-2 or TRBV6-3 and J is TRBJ1-2; D gene uncertain. The germline V and J ends were trimmed by 5 bases and 10 bases, with 20 bases remaining between them. Germline V gene sequence: CDR1 MNHEY, CDR2 SVGEGT. The CDR3 runs 14 residues. CDR3 in DNA: TGTGCCAGCAGTGGCGGGTCGCTACTATGGGACTACACCTTC. Translated, it gives CASSGGSLLWDYTF.

The rearrangement links TRBV18 to TRBJ1-5; D not certain. From germline, CDR1 is KGHSH and CDR2 LQKENI. Trimming left V 4 bases short and J 10 bases short, with 11 bases between. This CDR3 is 12 amino acids long. CDR3 loop: CASSLLEGPQHF. The DNA of the CDR3 is TGTGCCAGCTCACTACTGGAGGGACCCCAGCATTTT.

Details on this clone: The same CDR3 can be traced to other DNA sequences in this sample. The V gene is TRBV7-2, the J gene TRBJ2-7; D gene ambiguous. CDR3 length: 11 amino acids. The germline V gene encodes CDR1 SGHTA and CDR2 FQGNSA. Trimming took 3 bases from V and 4 from J, leaving 4 bases between them. CDR3 in amino acids: CASSFVYEQYF. DNA for the CDR3: TGTGCCAGCAGCTTTGTATACGAGCAGTACTTC. The whole variable domain, remainder taken from reference TRBV7-2 and TRBJ2-7, is GAGVSQSPSNKVTEKGKDVELRCDPISGHTALYWYRQSLGQGLEFLIYFQGNSAPDKSGLPSDRFSAERTGGSVSTLTIQRTQQEDSAVYLCASSFVYEQYFGPGTRLTVT.

V and J are TRBV10-1 and TRBJ1-4; 7 bases line up with TRBD1. The length of the CDR3 is 16 residues. CDR1 is WNHNN and CDR2 is SYGVQD in the germline V gene (reference sequence). J lost 3 bases, V lost 7 bases, and 11 bases had no gene match. The CDR3 sequence is CASIQGGMVANEKLFF. CDR3 nucleotide sequence: TGCGCCAGCATTCAAGGGGGCATGGTGGCTAATGAAAAACTGTTTTTT.

The genes are TRBV6-5 and TRBJ1-2; 9 positions match TRBD1. The CDR3 has 14 residues. Germline V lookup: CDR1 MNHEY, CDR2 SVGAGI. V was clipped by 10 bases and J by 6 bases; unmatched bases: 12. CDR3 protein: CATRPQGAVDGYTF. In DNA form, the CDR3 reads TGTGCCACCAGGCCACAGGGGGCGGTTGATGGCTACACCTTC.

In DNA form, the CDR3 reads TGCGCCAGCGGGACTAGCGGGACCGGGGAGCTGTTTTTT. Amino acids: CASGTSGTGELFF. The chain employs TRBV5-1 and TRBJ2-2; TRBD2 matches at 12 bases. The CDR3 spans 13 residues. Germline CDR1 is SGHRS and CDR2 is YFSETQ. Trimming took 7 bases from V and 5 from J; bases not matched to a gene: 0.

The V call is TRBV3-1 (or the pseudogene TRBV3-2), the J call TRBJ2-3; D is unclear. Trimming took 1 base from V and 1 from J, leaving 12 bases between them. Germline V gene data show CDR1 as LGHDT and CDR2 as YNNKEL (reference sequence). The CDR3 sequence is 16 residues long. The DNA for the CDR3 is TGTGCCAGCAGCCAAGTCGGCGGCTTACGCACAGATACGCAGTATTTT. Protein sequence: CASSQVGGLRTDTQYF.

J is TRBJ2-5 and V is TRBV19; 8 bases are a match to TRBD2. This CDR3 comprises 15 residues. V lost 2 bases to trimming and J lost 5 bases; unmatched junction nucleotides: 7. Germline values: CDR1 LNHDA, CDR2 SQIVND (reference sequence). CDR3 residues: CASSISAGVQETQYF. The CDR3 DNA sequence: TGTGCCAGTAGTATATCAGCGGGGGTACAGGAGACCCAGTACTTC.